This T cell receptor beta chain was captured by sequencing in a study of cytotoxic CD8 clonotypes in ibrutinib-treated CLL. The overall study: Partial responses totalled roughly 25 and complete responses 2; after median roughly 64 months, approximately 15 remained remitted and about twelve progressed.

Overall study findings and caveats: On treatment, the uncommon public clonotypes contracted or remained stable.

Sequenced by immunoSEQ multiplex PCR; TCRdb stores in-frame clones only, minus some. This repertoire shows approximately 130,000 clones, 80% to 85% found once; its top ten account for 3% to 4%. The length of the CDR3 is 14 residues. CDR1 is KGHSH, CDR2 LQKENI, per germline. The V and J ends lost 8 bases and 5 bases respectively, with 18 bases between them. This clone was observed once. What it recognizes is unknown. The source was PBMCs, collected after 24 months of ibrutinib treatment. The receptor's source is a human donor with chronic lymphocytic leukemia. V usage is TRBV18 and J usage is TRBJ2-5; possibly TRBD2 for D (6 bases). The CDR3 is CASQPQRAGETQYF. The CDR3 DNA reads TGTGCCAGCCAACCCCAGCGGGCAGGGGAGACCCAGTACTTC.